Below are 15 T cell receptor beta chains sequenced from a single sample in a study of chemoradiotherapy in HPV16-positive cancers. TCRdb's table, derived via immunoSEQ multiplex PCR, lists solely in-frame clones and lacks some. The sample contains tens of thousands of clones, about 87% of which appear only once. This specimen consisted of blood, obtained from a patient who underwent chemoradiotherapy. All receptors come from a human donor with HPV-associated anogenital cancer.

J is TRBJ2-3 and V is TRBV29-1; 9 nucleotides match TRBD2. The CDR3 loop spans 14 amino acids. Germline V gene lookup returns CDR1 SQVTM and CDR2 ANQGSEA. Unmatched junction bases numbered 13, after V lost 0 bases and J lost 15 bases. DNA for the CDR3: TGCAGCGTTGAAGATCTTCGGCGGGGGGGCTTCTGCTATTTT. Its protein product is CSVEDLRRGGFCYF.

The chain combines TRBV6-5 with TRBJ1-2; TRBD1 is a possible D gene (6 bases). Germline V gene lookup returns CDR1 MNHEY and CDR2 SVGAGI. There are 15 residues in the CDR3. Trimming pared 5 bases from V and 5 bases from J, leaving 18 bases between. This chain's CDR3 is CASSPGTGIFYGYTF. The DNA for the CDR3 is TGTGCCAGCAGTCCCGGAACAGGGATTTTTTATGGCTACACCTTC.

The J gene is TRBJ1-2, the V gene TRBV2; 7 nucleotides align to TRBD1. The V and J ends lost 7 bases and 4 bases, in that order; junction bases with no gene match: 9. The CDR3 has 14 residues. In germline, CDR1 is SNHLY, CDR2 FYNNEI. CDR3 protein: CASTRMGQTYGYTF. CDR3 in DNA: TGTGCCAGCACCAGGATGGGACAGACCTATGGCTACACCTTC.

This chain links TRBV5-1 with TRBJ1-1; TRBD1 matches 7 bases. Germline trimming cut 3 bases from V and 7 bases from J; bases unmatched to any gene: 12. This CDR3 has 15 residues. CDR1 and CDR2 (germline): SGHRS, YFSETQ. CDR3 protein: CASSSSRTGGIEAFF. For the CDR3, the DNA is TGCGCCAGCAGCTCATCCCGGACAGGAGGGATTGAAGCTTTCTTT.

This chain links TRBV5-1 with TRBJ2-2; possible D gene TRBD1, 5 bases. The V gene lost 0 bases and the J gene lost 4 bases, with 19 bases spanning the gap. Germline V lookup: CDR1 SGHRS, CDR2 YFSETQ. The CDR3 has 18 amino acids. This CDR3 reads CASSLDTLQVIRTGELFF. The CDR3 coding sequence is TGCGCCAGCAGCTTGGATACCTTACAGGTGATACGCACCGGGGAGCTGTTTTTT.

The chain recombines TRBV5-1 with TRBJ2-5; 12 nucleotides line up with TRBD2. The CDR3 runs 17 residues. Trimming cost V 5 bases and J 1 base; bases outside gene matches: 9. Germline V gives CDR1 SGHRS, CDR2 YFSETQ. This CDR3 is CASRLYELAGGQETQYF. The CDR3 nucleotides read TGCGCCAGCAGATTATACGAACTAGCGGGGGGCCAAGAGACCCAGTACTTC.

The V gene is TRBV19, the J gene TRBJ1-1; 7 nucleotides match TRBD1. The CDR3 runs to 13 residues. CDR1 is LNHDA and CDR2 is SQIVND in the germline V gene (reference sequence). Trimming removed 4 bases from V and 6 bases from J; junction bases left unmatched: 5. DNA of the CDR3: TGTGCCAGTAGTAACAGGGGAAAGGCTGAAGCTTTCTTT. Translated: CASSNRGKAEAFF.

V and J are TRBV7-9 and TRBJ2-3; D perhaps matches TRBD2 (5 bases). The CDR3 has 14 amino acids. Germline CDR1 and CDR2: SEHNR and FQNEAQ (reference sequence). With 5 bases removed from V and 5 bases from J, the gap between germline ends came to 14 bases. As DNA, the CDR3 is TGTGCCAGCAGCCCCGAGGCCCGGGGAGATACGCAGTATTTT. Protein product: CASSPEARGDTQYF.

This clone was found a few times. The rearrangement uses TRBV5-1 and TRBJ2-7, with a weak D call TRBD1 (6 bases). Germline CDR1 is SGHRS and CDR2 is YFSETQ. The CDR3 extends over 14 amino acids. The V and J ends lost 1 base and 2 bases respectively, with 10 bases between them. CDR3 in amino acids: CASSLSTGTYEQYF. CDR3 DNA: TGCGCCAGCAGCTTGTCTACAGGGACCTACGAGCAGTACTTC.

The CDR3 loop is CASSPPLGTAYGYTF. CDR3 sequence (DNA): TGTGCCAGCTCACCACCCCTCGGGACAGCCTATGGCTACACCTTC. This chain connects TRBV18 to TRBJ1-2, with 7 bases lining up with TRBD1. Germline V CDR1 and CDR2: KGHSH, LQKENI. The CDR3 runs to 15 residues. With V trimmed by 0 bases and J by 4 bases, 5 bases remained unmatched.

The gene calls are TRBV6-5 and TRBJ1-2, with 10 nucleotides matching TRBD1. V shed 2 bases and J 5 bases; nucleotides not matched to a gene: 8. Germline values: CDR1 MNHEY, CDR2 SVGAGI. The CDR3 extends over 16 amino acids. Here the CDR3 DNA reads TGTGCCAGCAGTTACCAGGGACAGGGGATTTGGTATGGCTACACCTTC. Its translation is CASSYQGQGIWYGYTF.

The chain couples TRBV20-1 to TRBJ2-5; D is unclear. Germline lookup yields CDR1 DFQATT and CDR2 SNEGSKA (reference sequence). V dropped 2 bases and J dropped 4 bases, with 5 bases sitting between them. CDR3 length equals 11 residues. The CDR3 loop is CSARSLETQYF. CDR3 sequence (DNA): TGCAGTGCTAGATCCCTAGAGACCCAGTACTTC.

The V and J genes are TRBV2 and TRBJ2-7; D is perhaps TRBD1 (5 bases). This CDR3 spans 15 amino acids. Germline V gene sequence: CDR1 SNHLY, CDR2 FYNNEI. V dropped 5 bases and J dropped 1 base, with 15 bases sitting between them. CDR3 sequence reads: CASSFQGSVSYEQYV. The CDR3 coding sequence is TGTGCCAGCAGTTTTCAGGGATCGGTATCCTACGAGCAGTACGTC.

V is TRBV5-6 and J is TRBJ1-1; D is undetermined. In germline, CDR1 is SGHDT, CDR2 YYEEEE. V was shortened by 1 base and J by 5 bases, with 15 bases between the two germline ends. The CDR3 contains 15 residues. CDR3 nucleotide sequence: TGTGCCAGCAGCTTGTCGTCCCGGGCGGGTACTGAAGCTTTCTTT. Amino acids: CASSLSSRAGTEAFF. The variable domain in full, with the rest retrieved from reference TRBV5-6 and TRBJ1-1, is DAGVTQSPTHLIKTRGQQVTLRCSPKSGHDTVSWYQQALGQGPQFIFQYYEEEERQRGNFPDRFSGHQFPNYSSELNVNALLLGDSALYLCASSLSSRAGTEAFFGQGTRLTVV.

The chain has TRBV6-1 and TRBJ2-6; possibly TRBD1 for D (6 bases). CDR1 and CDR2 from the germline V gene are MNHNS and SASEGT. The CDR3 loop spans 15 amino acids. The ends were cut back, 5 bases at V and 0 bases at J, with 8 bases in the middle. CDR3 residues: CASSLQGSGANVLTF. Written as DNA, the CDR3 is TGTGCCAGCAGTCTACAGGGCTCTGGGGCCAACGTCCTGACTTTC.